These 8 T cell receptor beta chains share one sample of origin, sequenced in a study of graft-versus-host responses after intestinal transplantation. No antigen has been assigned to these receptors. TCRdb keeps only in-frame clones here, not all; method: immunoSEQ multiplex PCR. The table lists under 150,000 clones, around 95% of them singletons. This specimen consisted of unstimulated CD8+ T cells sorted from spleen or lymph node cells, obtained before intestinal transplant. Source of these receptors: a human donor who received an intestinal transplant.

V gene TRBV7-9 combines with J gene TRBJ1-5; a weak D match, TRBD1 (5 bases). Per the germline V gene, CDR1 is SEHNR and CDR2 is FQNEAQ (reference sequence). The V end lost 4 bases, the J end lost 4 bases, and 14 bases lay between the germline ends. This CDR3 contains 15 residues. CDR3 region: CASSSEWGSNQPQHF. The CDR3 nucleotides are TGTGCCAGCAGCTCAGAATGGGGGAGTAATCAGCCCCAGCATTTT. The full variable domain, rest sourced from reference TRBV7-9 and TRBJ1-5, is DTGVSQNPRHKITKRGQNVTFRCDPISEHNRLYWYRQTLGQGPEFLTYFQNEAQLEKSRLLSDRFSAERPKGSFSTLEIQRTEQGDSAMYLCASSSEWGSNQPQHFGDGTRLSIL.

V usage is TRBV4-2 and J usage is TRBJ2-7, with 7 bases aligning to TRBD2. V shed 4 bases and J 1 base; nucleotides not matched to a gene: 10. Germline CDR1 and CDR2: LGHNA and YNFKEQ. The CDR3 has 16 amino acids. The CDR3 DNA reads TGTGCCAGCAGCCCGGGGGGACTGGGATTTTCCTACGAGCAGTACTTC. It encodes CASSPGGLGFSYEQYF.

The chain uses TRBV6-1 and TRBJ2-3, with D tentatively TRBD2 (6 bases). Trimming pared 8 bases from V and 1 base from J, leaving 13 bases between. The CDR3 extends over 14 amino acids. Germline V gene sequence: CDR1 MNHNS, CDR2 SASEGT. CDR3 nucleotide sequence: TGTGCCAGCGCCTGGAGGGCCGGCACAGATACGCAGTATTTT. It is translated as CASAWRAGTDTQYF.

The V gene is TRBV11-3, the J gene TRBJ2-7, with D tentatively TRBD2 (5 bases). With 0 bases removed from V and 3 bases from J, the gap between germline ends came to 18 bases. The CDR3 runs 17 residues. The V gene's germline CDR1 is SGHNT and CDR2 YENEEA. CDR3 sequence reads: CASSLDLPTKRLYEQYF. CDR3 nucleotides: TGTGCCAGCAGCTTAGATCTACCCACCAAGCGGCTCTACGAGCAGTACTTC.

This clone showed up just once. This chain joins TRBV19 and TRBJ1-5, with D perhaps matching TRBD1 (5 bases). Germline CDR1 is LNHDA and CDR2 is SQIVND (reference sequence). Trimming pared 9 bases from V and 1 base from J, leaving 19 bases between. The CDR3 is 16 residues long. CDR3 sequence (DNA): TGTGCCAGCGTTAAAATAAGGGGTGCGAGCAATCAGCCCCAGCATTTT. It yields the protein CASVKIRGASNQPQHF. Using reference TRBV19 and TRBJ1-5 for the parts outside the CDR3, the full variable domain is DGGITQSPKYLFRKEGQNVTLSCEQNLNHDAMYWYRQDPGQGLRLIYYSQIVNDFQKGDIAEGYSVSREKKESFPLTVTSAQKNPTAFYLCASVKIRGASNQPQHFGDGTRLSIL.

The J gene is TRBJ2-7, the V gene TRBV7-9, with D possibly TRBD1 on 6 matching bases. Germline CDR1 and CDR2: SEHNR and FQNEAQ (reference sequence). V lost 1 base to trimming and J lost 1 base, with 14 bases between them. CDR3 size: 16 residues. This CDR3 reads CASSLESPGESYEQYF. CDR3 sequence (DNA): TGTGCCAGCAGCTTAGAATCGCCAGGGGAGTCCTACGAGCAGTACTTC.

CDR3 nucleotides: TGTGCCAGTAGTATATGGGGAAATGAGCAGTTCTTC. Its protein product is CASSIWGNEQFF. This chain uses TRBV19 with TRBJ2-1; D call uncertain. The V gene lost 2 bases and the J gene lost 7 bases, with 6 bases spanning the gap. The CDR3 spans 12 residues. CDR1 is LNHDA and CDR2 is SQIVND in the germline V gene (reference sequence).

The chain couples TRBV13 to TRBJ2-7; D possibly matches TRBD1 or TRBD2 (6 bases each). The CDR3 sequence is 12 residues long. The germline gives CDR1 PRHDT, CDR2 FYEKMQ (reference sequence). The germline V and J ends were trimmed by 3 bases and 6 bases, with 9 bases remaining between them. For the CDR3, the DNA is TGTGCCAGCAGCTTCGAGGGGGGCGAGCAGTACTTC. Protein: CASSFEGGEQYF.